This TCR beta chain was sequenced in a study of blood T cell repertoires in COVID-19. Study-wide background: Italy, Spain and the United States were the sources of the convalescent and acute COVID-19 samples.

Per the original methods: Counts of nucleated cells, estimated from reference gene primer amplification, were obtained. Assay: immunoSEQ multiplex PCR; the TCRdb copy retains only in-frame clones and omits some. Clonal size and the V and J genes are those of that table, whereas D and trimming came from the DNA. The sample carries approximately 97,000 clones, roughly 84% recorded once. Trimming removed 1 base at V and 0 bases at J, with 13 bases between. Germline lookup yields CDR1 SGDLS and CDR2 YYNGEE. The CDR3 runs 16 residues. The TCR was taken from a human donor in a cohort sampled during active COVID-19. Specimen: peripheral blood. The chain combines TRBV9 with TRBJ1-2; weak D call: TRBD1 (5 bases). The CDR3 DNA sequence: TGTGCCAGCAGCGTAAAGGCAGGGCCCTCTAACTATGGCTACACCTTC. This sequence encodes CASSVKAGPSNYGYTF.